This T cell receptor beta chain was sequenced for a study of T cells in Graves' hyperthyroidism and ophthalmopathy. Points from the study as a whole: With a median lead of approximately 6.4 months before onset, the model predicted ophthalmopathy.

What was amplified from RNA transcripts were TCR beta CDR3 regions. During a first-round RT-PCR of the TCR CDR3, the HTBI primer set was used. TCRdb reanalysed the multiplex PCR reads using MiXCR and keeps one entry per CDR3 protein. The data contain 250,000 to 300,000 distinct CDR3 sequences, 12% to 15% of them seen just once; the ten biggest clones take up less than 8%. The study based diagnoses on clinical symptoms, serum thyroxine and TRAb, thyroid ultrasound and orbital computed tomography. Deletions cut 2 bases from V and 5 bases from J, with 4 bases between. The CDR3 consists of 12 residues. This clonotype was observed many times. Its target is unknown.

The gene calls are TRBV12-3 or TRBV12-4 and TRBJ1-5, with D hard to call. The receptor comes from a woman aged 40-49 years with Graves' hyperthyroidism. Sequenced input: blood. The CDR3 sequence is CASSLTHQPQHF. CDR3 nucleotide sequence: TGTGCCAGCAGTTTAACTCATCAGCCCCAGCATTTT.